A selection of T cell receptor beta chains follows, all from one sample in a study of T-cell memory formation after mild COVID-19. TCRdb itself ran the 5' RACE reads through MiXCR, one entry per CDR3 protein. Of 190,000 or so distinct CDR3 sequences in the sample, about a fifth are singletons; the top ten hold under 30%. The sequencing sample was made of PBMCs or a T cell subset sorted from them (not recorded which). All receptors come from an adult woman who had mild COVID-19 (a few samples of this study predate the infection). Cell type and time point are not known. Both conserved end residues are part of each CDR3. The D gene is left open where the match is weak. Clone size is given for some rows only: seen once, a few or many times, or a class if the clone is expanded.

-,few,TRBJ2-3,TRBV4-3,TGCGCCAGCAGCCAAGGCAGGGGAACAGATACGCAGTATTTT,CASSQGRGTDTQYF
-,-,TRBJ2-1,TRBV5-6,TGTGCCAGCAGCTTGGATGGCTTTTACAATGAGCAGTTCTTC,CASSLDGFYNEQFF
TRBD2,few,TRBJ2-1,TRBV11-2,TGTGCCAGCAGCTTAGGGACTAGCGGGGGGCTCTTCGATGAGCAGTTCTTC,CASSLGTSGGLFDEQFF
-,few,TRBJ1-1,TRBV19,TGTGCCAGTAGCCCAATGGGAGCGGCGAACACTGAAGCTTTCTTT,CASSPMGAANTEAFF
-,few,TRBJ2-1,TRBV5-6,TGTGCCAGCAGCCTAGAGCGGGCCCTCCTCTACAATGAGCAGTTCTTC,CASSLERALLYNEQFF
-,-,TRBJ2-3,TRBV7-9,TGTGCCAGCAGCGTAAATACGCAGTATTTT,CASSVNTQYF
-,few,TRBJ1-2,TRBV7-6,TGTGCCAGCAGCTTAGCAAGTCAGGGATATGGCTACACCTTC,CASSLASQGYGYTF
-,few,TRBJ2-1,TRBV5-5,TGTGCCAGCAGCTTGTCTGGAGGGCCTAACAATGAGCAGTTCTTC,CASSLSGGPNNEQFF
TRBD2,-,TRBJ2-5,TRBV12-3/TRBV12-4,TGTGCCAGCACCCTCGCGGTAGCGGGAGAGGGGACCCAGTACTTC,CASTLAVAGEGTQYF
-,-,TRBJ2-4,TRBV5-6,TGTGCCAGCAGCTTCGTGGGACTCCAAGTGGACAAAAACATTCAGTACTTC,CASSFVGLQVDKNIQYF
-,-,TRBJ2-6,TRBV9,TGTGCCAGCAGCGCCGAACTAGGGGGGGCCAACGTCCTGACTTTC,CASSAELGGANVLTF
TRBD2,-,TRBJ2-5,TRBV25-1,TGTGCCAGCAGTGAGTTGGCGGGGGGCCCCCAAGAGACCCAGTACTTC,CASSELAGGPQETQYF
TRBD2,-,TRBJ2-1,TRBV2,TGTGCCAGCAGTGGTAGCGGGAGCGTGTACAATGAGCAGTTCTTC,CASSGSGSVYNEQFF
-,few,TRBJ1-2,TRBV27,TGTGCCAGCAGTGCTGGGTTGGGGGTCTGGTATGGCTACACCTTC,CASSAGLGVWYGYTF
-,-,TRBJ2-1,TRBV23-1,TGCGCCAGCAGTCGGGGAAGGAAGCGCAGCTCCTACAATGAGCAGTTCTTC,CASSRGRKRSSYNEQFF
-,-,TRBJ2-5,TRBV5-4,TGTGCCAGCAGCCCACGAACGGGGGTGGAGACCCAGTACTTC,CASSPRTGVETQYF
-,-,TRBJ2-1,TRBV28,TGTGCCACCCTACGGGGGAGCAATGAGCAGTTCTTC,CATLRGSNEQFF
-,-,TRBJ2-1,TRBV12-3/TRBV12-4,TGTGCCAGCAGTCCCCTTCCGAAGGGCAATGAGCAGTTCTTC,CASSPLPKGNEQFF
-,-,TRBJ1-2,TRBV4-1,TGCGCCAGCAGCCATGGCCGTAACTATGGCTACACCTTC,CASSHGRNYGYTF
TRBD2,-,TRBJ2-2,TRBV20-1,TGCAGTGCTCAGGGACCGGGACTAGCGGCTGGGAGGGAGCTGTTTTTT,CSAQGPGLAAGRELFF
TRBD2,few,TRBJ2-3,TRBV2,TGTGCCAGCAGTGAAGTGGGACTAGCGGGCATCGGGGGCACAGATACGCAGTATTTT,CASSEVGLAGIGGTDTQYF
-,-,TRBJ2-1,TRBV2,TGTGCCAGCAGTGTCTGGACGGAAGCCAATGAGCAGTTCTTC,CASSVWTEANEQFF
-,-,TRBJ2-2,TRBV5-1,TGCGCCAGCAGCTGGACAGATCCGAACACCGGGGAGCTGTTTTTT,CASSWTDPNTGELFF
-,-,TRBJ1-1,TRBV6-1,TGTGCCAGCAGTTCCCAAACTACGAACCTCGGCCGACAGACTCTAGCAGCTTTCTTT,CASSSQTTNLGRQTLAAFF
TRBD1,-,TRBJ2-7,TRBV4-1,TGCGCCAGCAGCGATTGGACAGGCAACTCCTACGAGCAGTACTTC,CASSDWTGNSYEQYF
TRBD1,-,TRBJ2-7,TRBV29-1,TGCAGCGTTGCCGGAGGGACAGGCTACGAGCAGTACTTC,CSVAGGTGYEQYF
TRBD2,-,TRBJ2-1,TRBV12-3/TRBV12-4,TGTGCCAGCAGTCTTCCGGGACTAGCGGGAGGGCCGAGTGAGCAGTTCTTC,CASSLPGLAGGPSEQFF
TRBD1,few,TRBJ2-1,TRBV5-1,TGCGCCAGCAGCTCCGGGACAGGGTTCAAGAGTGAGCAGTTCTTC,CASSSGTGFKSEQFF
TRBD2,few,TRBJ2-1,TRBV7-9,TGTGCCAGCAGCCCGTCGAGCGGGGGGGCCTACAATGAGCAGTTCTTC,CASSPSSGGAYNEQFF
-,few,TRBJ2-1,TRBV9,TGTGCCAGCAGCGTAGGAGGGGGGAATGAGCAGTTCTTC,CASSVGGGNEQFF
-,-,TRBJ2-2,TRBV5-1,TGCGCCAGCAGCTTGGACGGCTCCGGACAGCCCAACACCGGGGAGCTGTTTTTT,CASSLDGSGQPNTGELFF
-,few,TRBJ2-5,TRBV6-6,TGTGCCAGCAGTTACGGCAGTTTTTTAGAGACCCAGTACTTC,CASSYGSFLETQYF
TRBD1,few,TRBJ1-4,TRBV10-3,TGTGCCATCAGTGAGAGCTGGTCAGGGGGAAGTGAAAAACTGTTTTTT,CAISESWSGGSEKLFF
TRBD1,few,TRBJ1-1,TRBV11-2,TGTGCCAGCAGCTCCCCAGGGGGTACGGCAAGGAACACTGAAGCTTTCTTT,CASSSPGGTARNTEAFF
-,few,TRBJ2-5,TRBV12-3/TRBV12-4,TGTGCCAGCAGGGGGCCTTCTCCACAGACCCAGTACTTC,CASRGPSPQTQYF
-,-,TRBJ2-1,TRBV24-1,TGTGCCACCAGTGATTCGCGACTGACTAGGGAGAATGAGCAGTTCTTC,CATSDSRLTRENEQFF
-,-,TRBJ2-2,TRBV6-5,TGTGCCAGCAGTTACTCGATCCAGGGATTGGGCGGGGAGCTGTTTTTT,CASSYSIQGLGGELFF
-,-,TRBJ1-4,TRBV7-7,TGTGCTAGCAGCGATGATGTGGTCGGAACCCCTAATGAAAAACTGTTTTTT,CASSDDVVGTPNEKLFF
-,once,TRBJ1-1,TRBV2,TGTGCCGATACCATGCCAGGGGTCGATCAGAACACTGAAGCTTTCTTT,CADTMPGVDQNTEAFF